The present entry profiles one T cell receptor beta chain with its context. Antigen: not known. Clones were read by immunoSEQ multiplex PCR, and TCRdb kept only the in-frame ones, dropping some. The data contain approximately 110,000 clones, 88% of them singletons. Trimming left V 4 bases short and J 0 bases short, with 9 bases between. Germline values: CDR1 MNHNY, CDR2 SVGAGI (reference sequence). The CDR3 spans 14 residues. The data originate from a study of T cell responses to AZD1222 COVID-19 vaccine. Findings and limits, study-wide: The peak T cell response came first, and repertoires were sampled only after it. White British ancestry dominated among donors, who included more females, and clonal diversity was possibly underestimated.

The rearrangement joins TRBV6-6 to TRBJ1-2; D might be TRBD1 (5 bases). The material sequenced was peripheral blood, taken on day 0 of AZD1222 vaccination. This sequence originates from an adult in good health. Here the CDR3 reads CASSFPTANYGYTF. CDR3 in DNA: TGTGCCAGCAGTTTCCCGACAGCTAACTATGGCTACACCTTC.